This T cell receptor beta chain was documented in a study of identical twins. The V and J ends lost 2 bases and 3 bases respectively, with 20 bases between them. This CDR3 has 17 residues. The germline V gene encodes CDR1 LGHDT and CDR2 YNNKEL (reference sequence). Using its own MiXCR run on the 5' RACE reads, TCRdb lists one record per CDR3 protein. This sample has around 690,000 distinct CDR3 sequences, with 20% to 25% found just once. This sample also belongs to another study, concerning T cells expressing NK-cell markers. That report adds: Roughly 1.0-7.0% of CD8+ T cells in several donors belonged to dominant NKG2C+ clonotypes.

The chain joins TRBV3-1 to TRBJ2-7, with D possibly matching TRBD2 (5 bases). The specimen sequenced was PBMCs. The clonotype was recovered from a woman under 30 in good health. The CDR3: CASSQFGKLAARYEQYF. CDR3 in DNA: TGTGCCAGCAGCCAATTCGGGAAGCTAGCTGCTCGCTACGAGCAGTACTTC.